This passage covers 10 T cell receptor beta chains from one sample sequenced in a study of T-cell reconstitution after alpha-beta-depleted transplantation in children. As it was prepared, the TCRbeta library received unique molecular identifiers. TCRdb used MiXCR to reprocess the PCR reads, holding one entry per CDR3 protein. This table has roughly 120,000 distinct CDR3 sequences, about 23% appearing once. Sample: PBMCs, mostly from graft donor cells, taken 180 days after TCRalphabeta/CD19-depleted stem cell transplant. The receptor source for this set is a male patient aged 2 to 9 who had a stem cell transplant for chronic granulomatous disease, so the T cells may come from the graft donor.

This clonotype has just a few counts. The chain is built from TRBV2 and TRBJ2-1; D possibly uses TRBD1 or TRBD2 (5 bases each). Germline loops: CDR1 SNHLY, CDR2 FYNNEI. V was cut by 5 bases and J by 10 bases, with 18 bases left in between. The CDR3 is 14 residues long. As DNA, the CDR3 is TGTGCCAGCAGTTCGATACGGGGACGGTTAGAGCAGTTCTTC. It is translated as CASSSIRGRLEQFF.

Many counts were recorded for this clonotype. The chain links TRBV12-3 or TRBV12-4 to TRBJ2-1; 7 positions match TRBD2. Trimming removed 10 bases from V and 0 bases from J; junction bases left unmatched: 6. The CDR3 runs to 14 residues. The CDR3 coding sequence is TGTGCCACCCCAGCGGGAAGCTCCTACAATGAGCAGTTCTTC. This translates into CATPAGSSYNEQFF.

This clonotype was seen a handful of times. The V call is TRBV10-2, the J call TRBJ1-1; D is possibly TRBD1 (6 bases). V lost 4 bases and J 3 bases, leaving 9 bases between the germline ends. Germline values: CDR1 WSHSY, CDR2 SAAADI. This CDR3 comprises 13 residues. CDR3 in DNA: TGCGCCAGCAGTGTCTACAGGGACACTGAAGCTTTCTTT. Translated, it gives CASSVYRDTEAFF.

This clonotype was observed at least ten times. The chain recombines TRBV7-8 with TRBJ1-5; 7 nucleotides agree with TRBD1. Germline CDR1 is SGHVS and CDR2 is FQNEAQ. Trimming cost V 5 bases and J 6 bases; bases outside gene matches: 7. This CDR3 contains 14 residues. The CDR3 loop is CASSQGGGSQPQHF. CDR3 nucleotides: TGTGCCAGCAGCCAGGGGGGGGGAAGTCAGCCCCAGCATTTT.

The V gene is TRBV6-2 or TRBV6-3, the J gene TRBJ2-5; a weak D match, TRBD2 (5 bases). The V gene lost 6 bases and the J gene lost 2 bases, with 10 bases spanning the gap. The CDR3 totals 13 residues. Germline V gene sequence: CDR1 MNHEY, CDR2 SVGEGT. In DNA form, the CDR3 reads TGTGCCAGCAGACGAGCGGAACAAGAGACCCAGTACTTC. This sequence encodes CASRRAEQETQYF.

This clonotype showed up many times. The chain combines TRBV7-9 with TRBJ1-2, with D hard to call. V was trimmed by 7 bases and J by 8 bases, leaving 11 bases between them. CDR1 is SEHNR, CDR2 FQNEAQ, per germline (reference sequence). The CDR3 consists of 11 residues. CDR3 nucleotides: TGTGCCAGCAACCACGGGGAGGGCTACACCTTC. Translation: CASNHGEGYTF.

The rearrangement links TRBV7-6 to TRBJ2-5; a weak D match, TRBD2 (5 bases). The V gene lost 0 bases and the J gene lost 0 bases, with 14 bases spanning the gap. This CDR3 contains 17 residues. CDR1 is SGHVS and CDR2 is FNYEAQ in the germline V gene. CDR3 sequence (DNA): TGTGCCAGCAGCTTAGCTCTTCCAGCGGAGTACCAAGAGACCCAGTACTTC. Protein: CASSLALPAEYQETQYF.

This clonotype was recorded at least ten times. This rearrangement joins TRBV12-3 or TRBV12-4 to TRBJ2-5, with D perhaps being TRBD1 or TRBD2 (5 bases each). The CDR3 has 14 amino acids. V was trimmed by 3 bases and J by 1 base, leaving 9 bases between them. The CDR3 sequence is CASSFQGPQETQYF. The CDR3 nucleotides are TGTGCCAGCAGTTTTCAGGGACCCCAAGAGACCCAGTACTTC.

This clonotype was observed many times. The CDR3 reads CASSPSGRARNTEAFF. CDR3 bases: TGCGCCAGCAGCCCCTCAGGACGGGCCAGGAACACTGAAGCTTTCTTT. V gene TRBV5-1 combines with J gene TRBJ1-1; no firm D call. The V end was cut by 4 bases, the J end by 1 base, with 17 bases between. Germline assignment: CDR1 SGHRS and CDR2 YFSETQ. The CDR3 extends over 16 amino acids. Together with reference TRBV5-1 and TRBJ1-1, the CDR3 gives the full variable domain: KAGVTQTPRYLIKTRGQQVTLSCSPISGHRSVSWYQQTPGQGLQFLFEYFSETQRNKGNFPGRFSGRQFSNSRSEMNVSTLELGDSALYLCASSPSGRARNTEAFFGQGTRLTVV.

In this sample, this clonotype turned up once. The chain carries TRBV18 and TRBJ2-3; tentative D call: TRBD2 (5 bases). V was pared by 0 bases and J by 0 bases, with 10 bases between. CDR3 length: 16 residues. Germline V gene sequence: CDR1 KGHSH, CDR2 LQKENI. In nucleotides, the CDR3 is TGTGCCAGCTCACCACCGGGCGGGTCAAGCACAGATACGCAGTATTTT. It yields the protein CASSPPGGSSTDTQYF.